This entry concerns a single T cell receptor (beta chain). As yet, its antigen is unknown. Germline CDR1 and CDR2: SGHTA and FQGNSA. This CDR3 has 13 residues. V shed 4 bases and J shed 8 bases, with 11 bases lying between them. TCRdb reanalysed the reads using MiXCR and keeps one entry per CDR3 protein. The sample consists of about 360,000 distinct CDR3 sequences, about 34% of them appearing once. This sample stems from a study of T cell repertoires in cytomegalovirus infection. The source material was cultured PBMCs, sampled from culture after CMV antigen stimulation. The receptor was derived from a human donor in good health (CMV status not recorded). Some clones in this sample may be carry-over from other donors' samples. The rearrangement uses TRBV7-2 and TRBJ1-4; no clear D gene. The CDR3 nucleotides are TGTGCCAGCAGCTCCAGGACCGCAGAAAAACTGTTTTTT. Its protein is CASSSRTAEKLFF. Full variable domain (remainder filled in from reference TRBV7-2 and TRBJ1-4): GAGVSQSPSNKVTEKGKDVELRCDPISGHTALYWYRQSLGQGLEFLIYFQGNSAPDKSGLPSDRFSAERTGGSVSTLTIQRTQQEDSAVYLCASSSRTAEKLFFGSGTQLSVL.